Sequencing of this T cell receptor (beta chain) was carried out in a study of blood T cell repertoires in COVID-19 (dated by TCRdb to the early 2020s). General notes on the study: Samples from collaborators originated in the United States, Italy and Spain and spanned both the acute and convalescent phases of COVID-19. The prospective study material was composed of cDNA or gDNA derived from T cells, B-cell-depleted T cells, or PBMCs. Deeply sampled blood TCRbeta repertoires from subjects exposed to, actively infected with, or recovered from COVID-19 were included in the dataset. A freely available public database, intended as a resource for researchers studying the immune response to SARS-CoV-2, is where the repertoires were released. Samples came from the ongoing ImmuneRACE study (first 160 participants) plus 1,254 subjects from 6 global collaborators. A de-identified subject ID, COVID-19 status, age in years and sex were almost always included in the sample metadata. Where HLA class I and class II types were available, the types were taken from metadata supplied by the sample provider, not from assay-based typing.

Germline trimming: 6 bases from V, 3 bases from J; junction bases outside gene matches: 9. The CDR3 has 15 amino acids, counting the end cysteine and phenylalanine. Solely the CDR3 DNA is kept, with 45 bases framed from the first base. CDR1 MNHEY and CDR2 SVGAGI are derived from the germline V gene. General study outcomes and caveats: The quantity of clinical and demographic metadata differed by source and by participant and was supplied without curation.

Whole blood was collected in K2EDTA tubes by collaborating institutions according to the institutions' own protocols. For TCRbeta analysis, collaborators shipped samples in one of three forms: frozen whole blood, isolated PBMCs, or DNA extracted from either of those sample types. TCRbeta CDR3 regions were amplified from genomic DNA by means of the immunoSEQ Assay, a bias-controlled multiplex PCR. In the source study's methods: The number of nucleated cells in each sample was estimated by amplification of reference gene primers within the assay. To quantify the absolute abundance of each unique TCRbeta CDR3 rearrangement, sequence reads were collapsed and filtered. For each sample, productive Simpson clonality was calculated as the square root of Simpson's diversity index over productive rearrangements. The table comes from immuneACCESS by way of TCRdb, which keeps in-frame sequences with V and J called. Part of the clones is missing from these tables; in studies checked, under half for an unresolved V gene and the rest for unknown reasons. Clonal size and the V and J genes are those of that table, whereas D and trimming came from the DNA. The sample records under 150,000 clones, around 80% of which are singletons. Together, the top ten hold 1.5% to 2% of the sample.

Comment on this clone: Its antigen is unknown. Base-call qualities are not available, and no considerably larger clone is one nucleotide away.

The chain is made from TRBV6-5 and TRBJ1-2, with 8 bases matching TRBD1. The TCR originated in a man aged 70 or older with acute or convalescent COVID-19. The sequenced material came from peripheral blood. The nucleotide sequence is TGTGCCAGCAGGCAAAACCGACAGGGGCACTATGGCTACACCTTC. It codes for CASRQNRQGHYGYTF.